The 28 T cell receptor beta chains presented below share a single source sample, sequenced in a study of blood T cell repertoires in COVID-19. This table comes from immunoSEQ multiplex PCR, and its TCRdb copy is limited to in-frame clones, with some not included. The table lists some 300,000 clones, about 89% of them singletons, with roughly a tenth in the top ten. The sequencing input was PBMCs or T cells enriched from blood (not recorded which). Every receptor here comes from a woman aged 40 to 50 who had recovered from COVID-19.

The chain employs TRBV7-8 and TRBJ2-7; the D is unclear. V dropped 5 bases and J dropped 6 bases, with 20 bases sitting between them. CDR1 SGHVS and CDR2 FQNEAQ come from the germline V gene. The CDR3 has 15 residues. CDR3 nucleotide sequence: TGTGCCAGCAGCGTCGCCGGGTCCCCAAAGAGCGAGCAGTACTTC. Translation: CASSVAGSPKSEQYF.

The J gene is TRBJ2-5, the V gene TRBV29-1, with 7 bases fitting TRBD2. V shed 7 bases and J 0 bases; nucleotides not matched to a gene: 5. The CDR3 has 13 residues. Germline loops: CDR1 SQVTM, CDR2 ANQGSEA. The CDR3 DNA follows: TGCAGCGGATCTAGCGGTAACCAAGAGACCCAGTACTTC. Translated: CSGSSGNQETQYF. Full variable domain (outside the CDR3, taken from reference TRBV29-1 and TRBJ2-5): SAVISQKPSRDICQRGTSLTIQCQVDSQVTMMFWYRQQPGQSLTLIATANQGSEATYESGFVIDKFPISRPNLTFSTLTVSNMSPEDSSIYLCSGSSGNQETQYFGPGTRLLVL.

This rearrangement joins TRBV10-3 to TRBJ2-1; the match to TRBD1 covers 8 bases. The CDR3 spans 16 residues. J gave up 4 bases and V 5 bases, and 10 bases lay outside the gene matches. Germline-derived CDR1 and CDR2 are ENHRY and SYGVKD. The CDR3 DNA follows: TGTGCCATCAGTCCCGGGACAGGTGGGGGGTACAATGAGCAGTTCTTC. Residues: CAISPGTGGGYNEQFF.

The V and J genes are TRBV18 and TRBJ2-7, with D maybe TRBD1 (7 bases). The CDR3 runs 16 residues. V was pared by 5 bases and J by 0 bases, with 17 bases between. Germline values: CDR1 KGHSH, CDR2 LQKENI. CDR3 nucleotide sequence: TGTGCCAGCTCATCCGCGGGACAGCCTTTCTCCTACGAGCAGTACTTC. Encoded protein: CASSSAGQPFSYEQYF.

The rearrangement links TRBV29-1 to TRBJ1-1; 10 bases are shared with TRBD1. The CDR3 is 14 amino acids. Germline loops: CDR1 SQVTM, CDR2 ANQGSEA. With V trimmed by 8 bases and J by 11 bases, 17 bases remained unmatched. The CDR3 is CSSSGQGLGGNAFF. The CDR3 nucleotides read TGCAGCTCCTCGGGACAGGGGCTAGGTGGGAACGCTTTCTTT.

The chain employs TRBV10-1 and TRBJ2-7, with TRBD1 identical over 7 bases. Per germline, CDR1 WNHNN and CDR2 SYGVQD (reference sequence). CDR3 length: 14 residues. V dropped 3 bases and J dropped 6; count of bases not matched to a gene: 8. The CDR3 here is CASSEIQGPGEQYF. DNA of the CDR3: TGCGCCAGCAGTGAAATACAGGGGCCGGGCGAGCAGTACTTC.

In regard to this clone: Other DNA sequences within the sample encode an identical CDR3. V gene TRBV28 combines with J gene TRBJ1-6; D gene uncertain. The CDR3 has 12 amino acids. Germline V gives CDR1 MDHEN, CDR2 SYDVKM. V was pared by 6 bases and J by 7 bases, with 7 bases between. The CDR3 loop reads CASSPLNSPLHF. In DNA, the CDR3 is TGTGCCAGCAGCCCACTGAATTCACCCCTCCACTTT.

The chain combines TRBV5-4 with TRBJ2-7, with a weak D call TRBD2 (6 bases). V lost 4 bases to trimming and J lost 3 bases, with 11 bases between them. This CDR3 is 13 amino acids long. Germline V gene data show CDR1 as SGHNT and CDR2 as YYREEE (reference sequence). CDR3 DNA sequence: TGTGCCAGCAGCGAGGGACTGAGCTACGAGCAGTACTTC. Its translation is CASSEGLSYEQYF.

J is TRBJ1-1 and V is TRBV28, with 9 positions matching TRBD1. CDR3 length equals 15 residues. In germline, CDR1 is MDHEN, CDR2 SYDVKM. V trimming: 4 bases; J trimming: 5 bases; junction bases outside the gene matches: 8. The DNA for the CDR3 is TGTGCCAGCAGTTCCGGGGACAGGGTGGGAACTGAAGCTTTCTTT. The encoded protein is CASSSGDRVGTEAFF.

This clone was seen a single time. This chain uses TRBV14 with TRBJ2-5, with 12 bases aligning to TRBD1. The V segment lost 4 bases and the J segment 6 bases; nucleotides outside the gene matches: 12. This CDR3 comprises 17 residues. Germline V gene sequence: CDR1 SGHDN, CDR2 FVKESK. CDR3 in amino acids: CASSRGPGTGGGKTQYF. In nucleotides, the CDR3 is TGTGCCAGCAGCCGAGGTCCCGGGACAGGGGGCGGAAAGACCCAGTACTTC.

CDR3 DNA sequence: TGCGCCAGCAGCCAAGTTTTGAGGGATGGCTACACCTTC. Translating gives CASSQVLRDGYTF. The genes are TRBV4-3 and TRBJ1-2; D gene unclear. CDR1 and CDR2 from the germline V gene are LGHNA and YSLEER. The CDR3 contains 13 residues. Trimming took 1 base from V and 6 from J, leaving 9 bases between them.

The CDR3 bases are TGTGCCAGTAGTTTCCGGGACAGGGCTTATCAGCCCCAGCATTTT. It codes for CASSFRDRAYQPQHF. The chain employs TRBV19 and TRBJ1-5, with 9 nucleotides matching TRBD1. Trimming removed 5 bases from V and 5 bases from J; junction bases left unmatched: 7. Germline V gene data show CDR1 as LNHDA and CDR2 as SQIVND (reference sequence). CDR3 length equals 15 residues.

The genes are TRBV7-9 and TRBJ2-3; 9 bases line up with TRBD1. The CDR3 spans 17 residues. CDR1 is SEHNR, CDR2 FQNEAQ, per germline (reference sequence). Unmatched junction bases numbered 11, after V lost 7 bases and J lost 0 bases. The CDR3 loop reads CASTKLQGAWSTDTQYF. DNA of the CDR3: TGTGCCAGCACCAAACTACAGGGGGCCTGGAGCACAGATACGCAGTATTTT.

The DNA for the CDR3 is TGTGCCAGCAGCCCTTGGTTTGAGGTCGATACCAATACGCAGTATTTT. Protein sequence: CASSPWFEVDTNTQYF. The J gene is TRBJ2-3, the V gene TRBV2; D remains ambiguous. The V gene's germline CDR1 is SNHLY and CDR2 FYNNEI. CDR3 length: 16 residues. Trimming cost V 6 bases and J 7 bases, with 23 bases left between them.

This sequence joins TRBV6-5 and TRBJ1-1; maybe TRBD1 (6 bases). There are 12 residues in the CDR3. The V end was cut by 2 bases, the J end by 9 bases, with 10 bases between. Germline assignment: CDR1 MNHEY and CDR2 SVGAGI. CDR3 amino acids: CASSYQQGKAFF. CDR3 bases: TGTGCCAGCAGTTACCAACAGGGCAAAGCTTTCTTT.

This chain joins TRBV4-3 and TRBJ2-1, with 10 bases fitting TRBD2. Trimming at V came to 2 bases and at J to 3 bases, leaving 10 bases not matched to a gene. The CDR3 loop spans 18 amino acids. The V gene's germline CDR1 is LGHNA and CDR2 YSLEER. The CDR3 sequence is CASSQWASGGEGYNEQFF. The CDR3 DNA reads as TGCGCCAGCAGCCAATGGGCTAGCGGGGGAGAGGGCTACAATGAGCAGTTCTTC.

V and J are TRBV28 and TRBJ1-2; TRBD1 matches at 8 bases. After removal of 0 bases from V and 5 bases from J, the junction contained 2 bases not matched to a gene. This CDR3 has 14 amino acids. Germline V gene lookup returns CDR1 MDHEN and CDR2 SYDVKM. DNA for the CDR3: TGTGCCAGCAGTTTATGGGACAGGGCTTATGGCTACACCTTC. Its protein product is CASSLWDRAYGYTF.

The chain recombines TRBV11-2 with TRBJ1-2; TRBD1 matches 8 bases. Looked up from germline, CDR1 is SGHAT and CDR2 is FQNNGV. The V and J ends lost 5 bases and 3 bases, in that order; junction bases with no gene match: 5. This CDR3 contains 14 residues. The CDR3 is CASSPDRVDYGYTF. DNA for the CDR3: TGTGCCAGCAGCCCGGACAGGGTGGACTATGGCTACACCTTC.

CDR3 nucleotides: TGTGCCAGCAGCCCCCAATCGGGAGGGCCCCCAGATACGCAGTATTTT. This gives the protein CASSPQSGGPPDTQYF. The chain joins TRBV9 to TRBJ2-3; 8 nucleotides agree with TRBD2. The CDR3 spans 16 residues. Germline assignment: CDR1 SGDLS and CDR2 YYNGEE. The trim removed 4 bases at V and 4 bases at J, leaving 11 bases unmatched.

This clone was counted a single time. The V gene is TRBV7-2, the J gene TRBJ1-2; tentative D call: TRBD1 (6 bases). Germline V gives CDR1 SGHTA, CDR2 FQGNSA. CDR3 length: 14 amino acids. V was cut by 8 bases and J by 4 bases, with 17 bases left in between. CDR3 amino acids: CASGNPGHLYGYTF. In DNA, the CDR3 is TGTGCCAGCGGTAATCCGGGACACCTCTATGGCTACACCTTC.

V is TRBV5-1 and J is TRBJ2-1, with TRBD2 identical over 12 bases. V lost 7 bases and J lost 8; bases outside the gene matches: 16. This CDR3 spans 17 amino acids. The germline CDR1 and CDR2 sequences are SGHRS and YFSETQ. In DNA, the CDR3 is TGCGCCAGCTCCACCGGGACTAGCGGGTTGGTCCGTGATGAGCAGTTCTTC. Encoded protein: CASSTGTSGLVRDEQFF.

There are a few counts of this clone. The chain uses TRBV3-1 (or the pseudogene TRBV3-2) and TRBJ2-7; no clear D gene. Germline-derived CDR1 and CDR2 are LGHDT and YNNKEL (reference sequence). The CDR3 is made up of 14 amino acids. V was pared by 4 bases and J by 0 bases, with 10 bases between. CDR3 amino acids: CASSLDTSSYEQYF. In DNA form, the CDR3 reads TGTGCCAGCAGCCTTGACACTTCCTCCTACGAGCAGTACTTC.

This chain links TRBV7-6 with TRBJ2-7, with D tentatively TRBD2 (7 bases). Trimming stripped 1 base from V and 2 bases from J, with 12 bases between. The germline V gene has CDR1 SGHVS and CDR2 FNYEAQ. This CDR3 is built from 15 residues. This CDR3 reads CASSLEGEGPYEQYF. In DNA form, the CDR3 reads TGTGCCAGCAGCTTAGAGGGGGAGGGCCCCTACGAGCAGTACTTC.

The chain has TRBV30 and TRBJ1-4; unclear D gene. CDR3 length equals 16 residues. The V end was cut by 0 bases, the J end by 5 bases, with 16 bases between. Germline CDR1 GTSNPN, CDR2 SVGIG (reference sequence). CDR3 amino acids: CAWSVLTGIGNEKLFF. In nucleotides, the CDR3 is TGTGCCTGGAGTGTACTTACGGGGATCGGAAATGAAAAACTGTTTTTT.

This clone was seen once. The chain recombines TRBV7-6 with TRBJ2-7; 10 nucleotides align to TRBD1. The CDR3 is 15 amino acids. With 1 base clipped from V and 1 base from J, the junction kept 1 base outside the gene matches. Germline V gene sequence: CDR1 SGHVS, CDR2 FNYEAQ. The CDR3 sequence is CASSLGTGGSYEQYF. CDR3 DNA sequence: TGTGCCAGCAGCTTAGGGACAGGGGGTTCCTACGAGCAGTACTTC.

The sample holds a few counts of this clone. The V and J genes are TRBV27 and TRBJ2-1; possible D gene TRBD1, 6 bases. This CDR3 comprises 15 residues. Germline V CDR1 and CDR2: MNHEY, SMNVEV (reference sequence). The V end was cut by 5 bases, the J end by 5 bases, with 16 bases between. The CDR3 protein is CASSVTGYPNNEQFF. The CDR3 bases are TGTGCCAGCAGTGTAACAGGGTACCCAAACAATGAGCAGTTCTTC.

The table lists this clone with a count of one. The chain couples TRBV5-4 to TRBJ2-3; 12 bases agree with TRBD2. The V segment lost 0 bases and the J segment 2 bases; nucleotides outside the gene matches: 4. Per the germline V gene, CDR1 is SGHNT and CDR2 is YYREEE (reference sequence). The CDR3 is 17 residues long. The CDR3 region is CASSLVGLAGLTDTQYF. The CDR3 DNA reads TGTGCCAGCAGCTTGGTGGGACTAGCGGGCCTCACAGATACGCAGTATTTT. Filled out from reference TRBV5-4 and TRBJ2-3, the complete variable domain reads ETGVTQSPTHLIKTRGQQVTLRCSSQSGHNTVSWYQQALGQGPQFIFQYYREEENGRGNFPPRFSGLQFPNYSSELNVNALELDDSALYLCASSLVGLAGLTDTQYFGPGTRLTVL.

The rearrangement uses TRBV29-1 and TRBJ1-2, with 9 bases that match TRBD1. V lost 7 bases to trimming and J lost 5 bases; unmatched junction nucleotides: 8. CDR3 length equals 13 residues. Germline CDR1 SQVTM, CDR2 ANQGSEA. The DNA for the CDR3 is TGCAGCGGACGGACAGGGGATCGGTATGGCTACACCTTC. Its translation: CSGRTGDRYGYTF.